This paragraph covers one T cell receptor beta chain sequence. Other nucleotide sequences from this sample produce the same CDR3. This entry comes from a study of shared clonotypes between healthy human individuals. Study-level information: Three CD4 naive, three CD4 memory, two CD8 naive and one CD8 memory plate were used per donor.

CD45RO negativity and positive selection for CCR7 defined naive CD8 cells, a population that excluded terminally differentiated effector memory CD45RA+ cells. There were no recent acute infections or vaccinations among the donors, who were healthy HIV-negative adults. Adults of Caucasian background living in Nashville, Tennessee made up all donors. Deep-level settings were used for running the assay. Repertoires were generated with immunoSEQ multiplex PCR, while TCRdb's copy carries only in-frame clones and drops some. The sample has some 2.1 million clones; about 94% are singletons. This clonotype originated in a man aged 18 to 35 in good health. Input material: naive CD8+ T cells sorted from blood.

The CDR3 coding sequence is TGTGCCTGGAGTGTGGGGGGGCCCTACGAGCAGTACTTC. Translation gives CAWSVGGPYEQYF. The chain combines TRBV30 with TRBJ2-7, with D possibly TRBD2 on 7 matching bases. CDR3 size: 13 residues. V was shortened by 0 bases and J by 2 bases, with 8 bases between the two germline ends. Germline-derived CDR1 and CDR2 are GTSNPN and SVGIG (reference sequence).